The 21 T cell receptor beta chains presented below share a single source sample, sequenced in a study of CD8+ T cells in alopecia areata. RNA, once extracted, was reverse transcribed into cDNA for use as the sequencing template. The protocol was immunoSEQ multiplex PCR, while the TCRdb copy is restricted to in-frame clones and leaves out a portion. Found here are about 110,000 clones, roughly 59% of them singletons; the top ten hold 20% to 25%. The source material was CD8+ T cells sorted from blood. These TCRs come from a human donor in good health.

The rearrangement uses TRBV2 and TRBJ1-4; 7 nucleotides agree with TRBD1. The germline V gene has CDR1 SNHLY and CDR2 FYNNEI. J gave up 8 bases and V 4 bases, and 4 bases lay outside the gene matches. CDR3 length equals 13 residues. This chain's CDR3 is CASSGQGDEKLFF. The CDR3 nucleotides read TGTGCCAGCAGTGGACAGGGCGACGAAAAACTGTTTTTT.

This rearrangement joins TRBV28 to TRBJ1-6; no firm D call. The CDR3 is 14 residues long. The V gene lost 11 bases and the J gene lost 7 bases, with 18 bases spanning the gap. The V gene's germline CDR1 is MDHEN and CDR2 SYDVKM. The CDR3 here is CAGRPDTSNSPLHF. Here the CDR3 DNA reads TGTGCCGGACGGCCAGACACCTCAAATTCACCCCTCCACTTT.

This clone was seen many times. The chain links TRBV6-4 to TRBJ2-1; TRBD2 aligns across 10 bases. The CDR3 contains 15 residues. The V and J ends lost 5 bases and 4 bases, in that order; junction bases with no gene match: 5. Looked up from germline, CDR1 is MRHNA and CDR2 is SNTAGT. In nucleotides, the CDR3 is TGTGCCAGCAGTTTAAGCGGGGGGGAGTACAATGAGCAGTTCTTC. Translation: CASSLSGGEYNEQFF.

The CDR3 here is CAWSLGAADNEQFF. CDR3 nucleotide sequence: TGTGCCTGGAGTCTGGGGGCAGCAGACAATGAGCAGTTCTTC. The rearrangement links TRBV30 to TRBJ2-1, with D tentatively TRBD1 (6 bases). The germline V and J ends were trimmed by 2 bases and 5 bases, with 13 bases remaining between them. Germline values: CDR1 GTSNPN, CDR2 SVGIG (reference sequence). This CDR3 has 14 residues.

J is TRBJ2-1 and V is TRBV21-1; TRBD2, the D gene given by the table, was not confirmed from the DNA. TRBV21-1 is recorded as a pseudogene. The CDR3 has 16 amino acids. CDR3 protein: CASSTLLAGGRNEQFF. DNA for the CDR3: TGTGCCAGCAGCACCCTACTAGCGGGGGGAAGAAATGAGCAGTTCTTC.

The chain is built from TRBV5-1 and TRBJ1-1; 7 bases fit TRBD1. The CDR3 has 15 amino acids. Germline V gives CDR1 SGHRS, CDR2 YFSETQ. Trimming at V came to 2 bases and at J to 3 bases, leaving 7 bases not matched to a gene. CDR3 sequence (DNA): TGCGCCAGCAGCTTAGCCGGGACAGTCTACACTGAAGCTTTCTTT. Translating it yields CASSLAGTVYTEAFF.

J is TRBJ2-1 and V is TRBV7-9, with 10 bases identical to TRBD2. Germline V gene data show CDR1 as SEHNR and CDR2 as FQNEAQ (reference sequence). After removal of 7 bases from V and 4 bases from J, the junction contained 10 bases not matched to a gene. The CDR3 contains 16 residues. CDR3 nucleotide sequence: TGTGCCAGCACCGAAATGACTAGCGGGCGGTACAATGAGCAGTTCTTC. Translating gives CASTEMTSGRYNEQFF.

This chain connects TRBV10-3 to TRBJ1-2; D not certain. There are 13 residues in the CDR3. Trimming took 7 bases from V and 8 from J, leaving 17 bases between them. The germline CDR1 and CDR2 sequences are ENHRY and SYGVKD. In DNA, the CDR3 is TGTGCCATCAAGCGAGCAGGACTCCTGGGCTACACCTTC. Residues: CAIKRAGLLGYTF.

The sample holds one count of this clone. The rearrangement joins TRBV13 to TRBJ1-1; D is ambiguous. The CDR3 consists of 14 residues. V was trimmed by 0 bases and J by 4 bases, leaving 9 bases between them. Germline V lookup: CDR1 PRHDT, CDR2 FYEKMQ (reference sequence). The CDR3 DNA reads TGTGCCAGCAGCTTAGGTTCACCGGGCACTGAAGCTTTCTTT. It translates to CASSLGSPGTEAFF.

The sample holds one count of this clone. V gene TRBV29-1 combines with J gene TRBJ2-7; D possibly corresponds to TRBD2 (6 bases). CDR3 length: 14 amino acids. Germline assignment: CDR1 SQVTM and CDR2 ANQGSEA. Trimming removed 1 base at V and 5 bases at J, with 15 bases between. The CDR3, as DNA: TGCAGCGTTGAAGGGGGTTCGGGGGTCAACGAGCAGTACTTC. Its protein is CSVEGGSGVNEQYF.

Only a few counts were recorded for this clone. The chain combines TRBV29-1 with TRBJ2-1, with TRBD2 matching 11 bases. The CDR3 spans 14 residues. V trimming: 3 bases; J trimming: 9 bases; junction bases outside the gene matches: 7. Per germline, CDR1 SQVTM and CDR2 ANQGSEA. In DNA, the CDR3 is TGCAGCGTTGATGATCTAGCGGGGGGAGGTGAGCAGTTCTTC. Protein: CSVDDLAGGGEQFF.

The chain has TRBV15 and TRBJ2-1; 13 bases match TRBD2. The trim removed 3 bases at V and 7 bases at J, leaving 0 bases unmatched. The V gene's germline CDR1 is LNHNV and CDR2 YYDKDF (reference sequence). The CDR3 totals 14 residues. The CDR3 sequence is CATSRGLAGNEQFF. The CDR3 nucleotides are TGTGCCACCAGCAGGGGACTAGCGGGGAATGAGCAGTTCTTC.

This chain uses TRBV7-9 with TRBJ2-3, with D tentatively TRBD1 or TRBD2 (5 bases each). Looked up from germline, CDR1 is SEHNR and CDR2 is FQNEAQ (reference sequence). CDR3 length: 17 residues. Trimming pared 2 bases from V and 0 bases from J, leaving 15 bases between. The CDR3 nucleotides are TGTGCCAGCAGCTTATGGGACCAACCTGCTAGCACAGATACGCAGTATTTT. Translated: CASSLWDQPASTDTQYF.

The chain links TRBV5-6 to TRBJ2-7; D gene ambiguous. Trimming took 2 bases from V and 1 from J, leaving 7 bases between them. CDR3 size: 13 residues. Germline-derived CDR1 and CDR2 are SGHDT and YYEEEE. CDR3 sequence (DNA): TGTGCCAGCAGCTTTACCCTTTCCTACGAGCAGTACTTC. Translating it yields CASSFTLSYEQYF.

This clone was seen just once. J is TRBJ1-1 and V is TRBV25-1, with D maybe TRBD1 (6 bases). The V end lost 6 bases, the J end lost 7 bases, and 12 bases lay between the germline ends. The germline V gene has CDR1 MGHDK and CDR2 SYGVNS. The CDR3 has 12 amino acids. CDR3 loop: CASRRGQGEAFF. CDR3 bases: TGTGCCAGCAGACGGGGGCAAGGTGAAGCTTTCTTT.

As regards this clone: The identical CDR3 is also encoded by other nucleotide sequences in the sample. The chain recombines TRBV19 with TRBJ2-1; D may be TRBD1 (6 bases). The CDR3 is 15 residues long. Trimming removed 4 bases at V and 0 bases at J, with 10 bases between. Germline V gene sequence: CDR1 LNHDA, CDR2 SQIVND (reference sequence). The CDR3 coding sequence is TGTGCCAGTAGTAGAGGGGGAAGCTCCTACAATGAGCAGTTCTTC. The encoded protein is CASSRGGSSYNEQFF.

The J gene is TRBJ2-7, the V gene TRBV5-6, with TRBD2 matching over 13 bases. This CDR3 is 15 amino acids long. Germline V gene lookup returns CDR1 SGHDT and CDR2 YYEEEE. Trimming at V came to 4 bases and at J to 3 bases, leaving 4 bases not matched to a gene. The chain's CDR3 is CASSPGLAGLYEQYF. In DNA, the CDR3 is TGTGCCAGCAGCCCGGGACTAGCGGGGCTCTACGAGCAGTACTTC. Using reference TRBV5-6 and TRBJ2-7 for the parts outside the CDR3, the full variable domain is DAGVTQSPTHLIKTRGQQVTLRCSPKSGHDTVSWYQQALGQGPQFIFQYYEEEERQRGNFPDRFSGHQFPNYSSELNVNALLLGDSALYLCASSPGLAGLYEQYFGPGTRLTVT.

This clone has only a few counts. The V and J genes are TRBV6-1 and TRBJ2-3; D perhaps matches TRBD1 (5 bases). The germline gives CDR1 MNHNS, CDR2 SASEGT. The ends were cut back, 2 bases at V and 0 bases at J, with 21 bases in the middle. This CDR3 spans 19 amino acids. CDR3 coding DNA: TGTGCCAGCAGTGAAACGAACACCCTCGGGCAGGGCAGCACAGATACGCAGTATTTT. Protein: CASSETNTLGQGSTDTQYF.

J is TRBJ1-1 and V is TRBV5-6; a possible D gene is TRBD1 (6 bases). The CDR3 sequence is 14 residues long. Trimming pared 7 bases from V and 5 bases from J, leaving 18 bases between. Germline-derived CDR1 and CDR2 are SGHDT and YYEEEE. The chain's CDR3 is CASVSPSQGTEAFF. The CDR3 DNA reads TGTGCCAGCGTTTCCCCCTCCCAGGGGACTGAAGCTTTCTTT.

The chain is built from TRBV30 and TRBJ2-7; D unclear. The V end lost 2 bases, the J end lost 6 bases, and 8 bases lay between the germline ends. The germline V gene encodes CDR1 GTSNPN and CDR2 SVGIG (reference sequence). The CDR3 extends over 11 amino acids. The CDR3 DNA follows: TGTGCCTGGAGTTTTCGGAGCGAGCAGTACTTC. It is translated as CAWSFRSEQYF.

This clone turned up a few times. The V call is TRBV9, the J call TRBJ2-5; a weak D match, TRBD2 (7 bases). Germline lookup yields CDR1 SGDLS and CDR2 YYNGEE. This CDR3 comprises 16 residues. V was clipped by 5 bases and J by 2 bases, with 19 bases between them. CDR3 sequence (DNA): TGTGCCAGCAGTCCGGGGCTGGCGGGGGCACAAGAGACCCAGTACTTC. This gives the protein CASSPGLAGAQETQYF.